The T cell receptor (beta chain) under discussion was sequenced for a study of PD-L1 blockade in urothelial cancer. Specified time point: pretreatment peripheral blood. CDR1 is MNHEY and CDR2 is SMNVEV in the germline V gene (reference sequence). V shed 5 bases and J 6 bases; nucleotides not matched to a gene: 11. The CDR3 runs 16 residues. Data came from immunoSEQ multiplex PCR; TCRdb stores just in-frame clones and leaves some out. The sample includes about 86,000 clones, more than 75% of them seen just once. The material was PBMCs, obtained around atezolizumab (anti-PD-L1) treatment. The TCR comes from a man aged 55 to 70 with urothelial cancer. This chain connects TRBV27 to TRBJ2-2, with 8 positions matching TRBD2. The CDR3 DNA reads TGTGCCAGCAGTCTCCTAGCGGGTCGGGGTCCCGGGGAGCTGTTTTTT. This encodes CASSLLAGRGPGELFF.